Following are 32 T cell receptor beta chains from one sample sequenced in a study of blood T cells in healthy people across ages. The second PCR ran about 6 to 11 cycles with a sample-barcoded 5' primer and J-beta primers. TCRdb re-derived calls from the 5' RACE reads in MiXCR, one entry per CDR3 protein. The sample carries 1.2 million to 1.5 million distinct CDR3 sequences, 42% recorded once. Source material: blood. Receptors were obtained from a young woman in good health.

The chain uses TRBV20-1 and TRBJ2-5; TRBD1 is a possible D gene (6 bases). The J call may be mistaken, given a closer DNA end match to TRBJ2-7. There are 13 residues in the CDR3. Germline CDR1 is DFQATT and CDR2 is SNEGSKA (reference sequence). The CDR3 sequence: CSASTTGSYEQYF. The CDR3 DNA follows: TGCAGTGCTAGTACGACAGGTTCCTACGAGCAGTACTTC.

The chain links TRBV6-1 to TRBJ1-2; D gene unclear. The V end was cut by 5 bases, the J end by 7 bases, with 5 bases between. Germline values: CDR1 MNHNS, CDR2 SASEGT. The CDR3 spans 10 residues. The CDR3 coding sequence is TGTGCCAGCAGTCGTAGTGGCTACACCTTC. Translated, it gives CASSRSGYTF.

This clonotype was recorded at least ten times. For the CDR3, the DNA is TGTGCCAGCAGCCCACTAGCGGGGCTCTACAATGAGCAGTTCTTC. Translated, it gives CASSPLAGLYNEQFF. The chain employs TRBV7-2 and TRBJ2-1, with 10 bases fitting TRBD2. With V trimmed by 5 bases and J by 3 bases, 4 bases remained unmatched. Germline assignment: CDR1 SGHTA and CDR2 FQGNSA. The CDR3 is 15 residues long.

As regards this clonotype: Germline and junction disagree at one end, which may indicate a read error. The chain links TRBV27 to TRBJ2-5, with D perhaps assigned TRBD1 or TRBD2 (6 bases each). The J call may be mistaken, given a closer DNA end match to TRBJ2-7. The CDR3 is 15 residues long. CDR1 is MNHEY and CDR2 is SMNVEV in the germline V gene (reference sequence). CDR3 residues: CASSPRGGYSHEQYF. CDR3 sequence (DNA): TGTGCCAGCAGCCCCAGGGGAGGTTACTCCCACGAGCAGTACTTC.

This chain connects TRBV29-1 to TRBJ2-3; no reliable D call. In germline, CDR1 is SQVTM, CDR2 ANQGSEA. This CDR3 is built from 11 residues. With 5 bases removed from V and 4 bases from J, the gap between germline ends came to 7 bases. The CDR3 bases are TGCAGCGTTCTGGTTCCAGATACGCAGTATTTT. Protein: CSVLVPDTQYF.

This clonotype was found a few times. The J gene is TRBJ2-5, the V gene TRBV20-1; 7 bases fit TRBD2. J was trimmed by 1 base and V by 6 bases; bases with no gene match: 11. The germline V gene encodes CDR1 DFQATT and CDR2 SNEGSKA (reference sequence). CDR3 length: 15 amino acids. The CDR3 nucleotides read TGCAGTGCGAGAAGGGCGGGAGTGGTCCAAGAGACCCAGTACTTC. Amino acids: CSARRAGVVQETQYF.

The gene calls are TRBV29-1 and TRBJ1-1; D ambiguous. Germline V gives CDR1 SQVTM, CDR2 ANQGSEA. The CDR3 runs 11 residues. Deletions cut 7 bases from V and 1 base from J, with 7 bases between. The CDR3 nucleotides are TGCAGCGCTGCTGAGAACACTGAAGCTTTCTTT. The encoded protein is CSAAENTEAFF. Full variable domain (outside the CDR3, taken from reference TRBV29-1 and TRBJ1-1): SAVISQKPSRDICQRGTSLTIQCQVDSQVTMMFWYRQQPGQSLTLIATANQGSEATYESGFVIDKFPISRPNLTFSTLTVSNMSPEDSSIYLCSAAENTEAFFGQGTRLTVV.

This clonotype was seen a few times. The chain couples TRBV27 to TRBJ2-1, with a possible D match to TRBD2 (6 bases). V lost 0 bases, J lost 7 bases, and 13 bases lay in between. CDR3 size: 15 residues. Germline V gene sequence: CDR1 MNHEY, CDR2 SMNVEV (reference sequence). CDR3 residues: CASSLSTGAGNEQFF. The DNA of the CDR3 is TGTGCCAGCAGTTTATCGACCGGGGCGGGAAATGAGCAGTTCTTC.

Regarding this clonotype: A much bigger clone sits one base away, suggesting this may be a read error. The rearrangement uses TRBV29-1 and TRBJ2-3; D call uncertain. This CDR3 comprises 12 residues. Per germline, CDR1 SQVTM and CDR2 ANQGSEA. The CDR3 nucleotides are TGCAGCGCCCGGGCCAGCACAGATTCGCAGTATTTT. Protein: CSARASTDSQYF.

The chain is built from TRBV20-1 and TRBJ2-3; D is uncertain. From germline, CDR1 is DFQATT and CDR2 SNEGSKA (reference sequence). The CDR3 consists of 16 residues. V lost 3 bases and J 0 bases, leaving 16 bases between the germline ends. The chain's CDR3 is CSARAPSRGSTDTQYF. The CDR3 bases are TGCAGTGCTAGGGCCCCTTCGAGAGGAAGCACAGATACGCAGTATTTT.

The chain has TRBV7-9 and TRBJ1-1; possibly TRBD1 for D (6 bases). The germline V gene has CDR1 SEHNR and CDR2 FQNEAQ (reference sequence). CDR3 length equals 11 residues. The germline V and J ends were trimmed by 9 bases and 11 bases, with 16 bases remaining between them. CDR3 sequence reads: CASLSGQGAFF. The DNA of the CDR3 is TGTGCCAGTTTAAGCGGGCAGGGGGCTTTCTTT.

This clonotype was counted at least ten times. Just one base apart from a much larger clone, this may be a read error. The rearrangement joins TRBV27 to TRBJ2-5; TRBD2 aligns across 8 bases. This CDR3 is built from 15 residues. Germline trimming cut 5 bases from V and 11 bases from J; bases unmatched to any gene: 16. Germline V gives CDR1 MNHEY, CDR2 SMNVEV (reference sequence). CDR3 amino acids: CASSDSGSFNNEQYF. Written as DNA, the CDR3 is TGTGCCAGCAGTGACAGCGGGAGTTTCAACAATGAGCAGTACTTC.

The chain couples TRBV29-1 to TRBJ1-6; 8 bases align to TRBD1. The CDR3 runs to 14 residues. Germline V gives CDR1 SQVTM, CDR2 ANQGSEA. Losses at the gene ends were 5 bases for V and 6 bases for J; bases not matched to a gene: 6. For the CDR3, the DNA is TGCAGCGTTCGTTCAGGGGGCCTTAATTCACCCCTCCACTTT. Its translation is CSVRSGGLNSPLHF. The whole variable domain, remainder taken from reference TRBV29-1 and TRBJ1-6, is SAVISQKPSRDICQRGTSLTIQCQVDSQVTMMFWYRQQPGQSLTLIATANQGSEATYESGFVIDKFPISRPNLTFSTLTVSNMSPEDSSIYLCSVRSGGLNSPLHFGNGTRLTVT.

This clonotype has a count of ten or more. The rearrangement joins TRBV12-3 or TRBV12-4 to TRBJ2-3; D is unresolved. The CDR3 totals 13 residues. Trimming removed 2 bases from V and 6 bases from J, with 9 bases in between. CDR3 residues: CASSLNGRDTQYF. The CDR3 DNA sequence: TGTGCCAGCAGTTTAAACGGCAGGGATACGCAGTATTTT.

In its sample, this clonotype was seen a few times. The chain employs TRBV4-1 and TRBJ2-7; 7 bases align to TRBD1. V was pared by 2 bases and J by 0 bases, with 4 bases of the junction left unmatched. This CDR3 comprises 15 residues. From germline, CDR1 is MGHRA and CDR2 YSYEKL. The CDR3 nucleotides are TGCGCCAGCAGCCAATCCGGGACAGACTCCTACGAGCAGTACTTC. It specifies CASSQSGTDSYEQYF.

The gene calls are TRBV27 and TRBJ2-1; maybe TRBD2 (6 bases). Looked up from germline, CDR1 is MNHEY and CDR2 is SMNVEV (reference sequence). CDR3 size: 12 residues. The V end was cut by 8 bases, the J end by 7 bases, with 12 bases between. The CDR3 DNA follows: TGTGCCAGCCGGGACTGGAAGAATGAGCAGTTCTTC. This translates into CASRDWKNEQFF.

V is TRBV3-1 and J is TRBJ1-1; D might be TRBD1 (5 bases). The germline V gene has CDR1 LGHDT and CDR2 YNNKEL (reference sequence). Trimming took 1 base from V and 0 from J, leaving 9 bases between them. CDR3 length equals 15 residues. This chain's CDR3 is CASSQGGGVNTEAFF. The CDR3 DNA reads TGTGCCAGCAGCCAAGGGGGAGGGGTGAACACTGAAGCTTTCTTT.

J is TRBJ1-2 and V is TRBV5-1; a weak D match, TRBD1 (6 bases). The CDR3 extends over 15 amino acids. CDR1 and CDR2 from the germline V gene are SGHRS and YFSETQ. With 3 bases removed from V and 3 bases from J, the gap between germline ends came to 15 bases. CDR3 DNA sequence: TGCGCCAGCAGCTGGGACGGGGGCAGTTACTATGGCTACACCTTC. As protein: CASSWDGGSYYGYTF.

The chain links TRBV4-1 to TRBJ2-7, with 7 bases matching TRBD2. The CDR3 totals 17 residues. CDR1 is MGHRA, CDR2 YSYEKL, per germline. Trimming at V came to 3 bases and at J to 6 bases, leaving 17 bases not matched to a gene. In nucleotides, the CDR3 is TGCGCCAGCAGCCACAAAGTCGTCGTCGGACTAGGGAGCGAGCAGTACTTC. Amino acids: CASSHKVVVGLGSEQYF.

The rearrangement joins TRBV3-1 to TRBJ2-1; D gene unclear. Deletions cut 0 bases from V and 2 bases from J, with 11 bases between. From germline, CDR1 is LGHDT and CDR2 YNNKEL (reference sequence). The CDR3 is 16 residues long. CDR3 in amino acids: CASSQDVTLAYNEQFF. Here the CDR3 DNA reads TGTGCCAGCAGCCAAGACGTCACATTAGCCTACAATGAGCAGTTCTTC.

Concerning this clonotype itself: An end of the junction differs from the germline gene, which may be a read error. This chain links TRBV5-4 with TRBJ1-6; the D is unclear. The CDR3 has 15 residues. Germline V gene data show CDR1 as SGHNT and CDR2 as YYREEE (reference sequence). The CDR3 region has the DNA TGTGCCAGCAGTTTTGGTGGGGTATATAATTCACTCCTCCACTTT. It yields the protein CASSFGGVYNSLLHF.

Comments on this clonotype: A much larger clone differs from this one at a single base, so this may be a read error. The chain joins TRBV18 to TRBJ2-7; the D gene is possibly TRBD2 (6 bases). In germline, CDR1 is KGHSH, CDR2 LQKENI. CDR3 length: 15 amino acids. Trimming removed 3 bases from V and 0 bases from J, with 12 bases in between. CDR3 in amino acids: CASSPRRGISYEQYF. Here the CDR3 DNA reads TGTGCCAGCTCACCTAGACGGGGGATCTCCTACGAGCAGTACTTC.

This clonotype was seen a single time. The rearrangement links TRBV10-3 to TRBJ1-1; D gene uncertain. Germline CDR1 and CDR2: ENHRY and SYGVKD. CDR3 length: 13 amino acids. The V end lost 6 bases, the J end lost 4 bases, and 12 bases lay between the germline ends. CDR3 coding DNA: TGTGCCATCAGGGGAGGGATTTTCACTGAAGCTTTCTTT. Encoded protein: CAIRGGIFTEAFF.

The chain uses TRBV28 and TRBJ2-5; D gene ambiguous. The V gene lost 6 bases and the J gene lost 2 bases, with 16 bases spanning the gap. Germline CDR1 reads MDHEN; CDR2 reads SYDVKM. This CDR3 spans 15 amino acids. The CDR3 DNA follows: TGTGCCAGCAGCCAGGTCGTTGTGGGGCAAGAGACCCAGTACTTC. This encodes CASSQVVVGQETQYF.

This clonotype showed up just a few times. J is TRBJ2-7 and V is TRBV7-8, with D unresolved. CDR3 size: 13 residues. Trimming stripped 5 bases from V and 4 bases from J, with 12 bases between. Per germline, CDR1 SGHVS and CDR2 FQNEAQ. CDR3: CASSPLVGYEQYF. The CDR3 coding sequence is TGTGCCAGCAGCCCCCTCGTTGGGTACGAGCAGTACTTC.

This sequence joins TRBV7-3 and TRBJ2-7; 7 bases map to TRBD2. The tail of the sequence fits TRBJ2-5 better, so the J call may be wrong. This CDR3 contains 16 residues. The germline V gene encodes CDR1 SGHTA and CDR2 FQGTGA. The CDR3 nucleotides are TGTGCCAGCAGCTTAAATGGTAGCGCCGGGGGGGAGACCCAGTACTTC. Translating it yields CASSLNGSAGGETQYF.

The chain combines TRBV6-5 with TRBJ2-7; D call uncertain. Germline CDR1 and CDR2: MNHEY and SVGAGI. The ends were cut back, 0 bases at V and 3 bases at J, with 9 bases in the middle. This CDR3 is 14 amino acids long. The CDR3 region has the DNA TGTGCCAGCAGTTACTCGACCCCGATCTACGAGCAGTACTTC. It yields the protein CASSYSTPIYEQYF.

This clonotype was seen more than once but under ten times. This chain links TRBV5-6 with TRBJ2-5; D unclear. V was pared by 10 bases and J by 7 bases, with 20 bases between. Germline CDR1 SGHDT, CDR2 YYEEEE. The CDR3 is 13 residues long. The CDR3 here is CASVGSPPATQYF. The CDR3 DNA follows: TGTGCCTCGGTTGGTTCCCCTCCAGCGACCCAGTACTTC.

The chain links TRBV28 to TRBJ1-2, with 8 nucleotides matching TRBD1. J was trimmed by 5 bases and V by 5 bases; bases with no gene match: 13. Germline CDR1 MDHEN, CDR2 SYDVKM. The CDR3 covers 16 residues. The CDR3 nucleotides are TGTGCCAGCAGTACACCCTGGGCAGGGGGCCGGTATGGCTACACCTTC. Its translation: CASSTPWAGGRYGYTF.

This clonotype was seen repeatedly, ten times or more. This chain uses TRBV7-2 with TRBJ1-2; D remains unclear. V was pared by 0 bases and J by 0 bases, with 14 bases between. Germline CDR1 SGHTA, CDR2 FQGNSA. CDR3 length: 17 amino acids. CDR3 protein: CASSLARSSLTNYGYTF. In DNA, the CDR3 is TGTGCCAGCAGCTTAGCCAGATCTTCACTCACTAACTATGGCTACACCTTC.

V is TRBV14 and J is TRBJ1-5; D gene uncertain. The germline CDR1 and CDR2 sequences are SGHDN and FVKESK. Between the trimmed V and J ends, which lost 1 base and 1 base, there was a span of 8 bases. The CDR3 loop spans 15 amino acids. CDR3 protein: CASSQAARSNQPQHF. The DNA of the CDR3 is TGTGCCAGCAGCCAAGCAGCCAGGAGCAATCAGCCCCAGCATTTT. The full variable domain, in which reference TRBV14 and TRBJ1-5 provide the parts outside the CDR3, is EAGVTQFPSHSVIEKGQTVTLRCDPISGHDNLYWYRRVMGKEIKFLLHFVKESKQDESGMPNNRFLAERTGGTYSTLKVQPAELEDSGVYFCASSQAARSNQPQHFGDGTRLSIL.

This clonotype has more than one count but fewer than ten. This chain connects TRBV3-1 to TRBJ2-1, with 10 bases lining up with TRBD2. V lost 4 bases to trimming and J lost 9 bases; unmatched junction nucleotides: 12. Germline V CDR1 and CDR2: LGHDT, YNNKEL (reference sequence). This CDR3 comprises 16 residues. The CDR3 loop is CASSPPSGSFSGEQFF. CDR3 bases: TGTGCCAGCAGCCCCCCTAGCGGGAGTTTTTCGGGTGAGCAGTTCTTC.